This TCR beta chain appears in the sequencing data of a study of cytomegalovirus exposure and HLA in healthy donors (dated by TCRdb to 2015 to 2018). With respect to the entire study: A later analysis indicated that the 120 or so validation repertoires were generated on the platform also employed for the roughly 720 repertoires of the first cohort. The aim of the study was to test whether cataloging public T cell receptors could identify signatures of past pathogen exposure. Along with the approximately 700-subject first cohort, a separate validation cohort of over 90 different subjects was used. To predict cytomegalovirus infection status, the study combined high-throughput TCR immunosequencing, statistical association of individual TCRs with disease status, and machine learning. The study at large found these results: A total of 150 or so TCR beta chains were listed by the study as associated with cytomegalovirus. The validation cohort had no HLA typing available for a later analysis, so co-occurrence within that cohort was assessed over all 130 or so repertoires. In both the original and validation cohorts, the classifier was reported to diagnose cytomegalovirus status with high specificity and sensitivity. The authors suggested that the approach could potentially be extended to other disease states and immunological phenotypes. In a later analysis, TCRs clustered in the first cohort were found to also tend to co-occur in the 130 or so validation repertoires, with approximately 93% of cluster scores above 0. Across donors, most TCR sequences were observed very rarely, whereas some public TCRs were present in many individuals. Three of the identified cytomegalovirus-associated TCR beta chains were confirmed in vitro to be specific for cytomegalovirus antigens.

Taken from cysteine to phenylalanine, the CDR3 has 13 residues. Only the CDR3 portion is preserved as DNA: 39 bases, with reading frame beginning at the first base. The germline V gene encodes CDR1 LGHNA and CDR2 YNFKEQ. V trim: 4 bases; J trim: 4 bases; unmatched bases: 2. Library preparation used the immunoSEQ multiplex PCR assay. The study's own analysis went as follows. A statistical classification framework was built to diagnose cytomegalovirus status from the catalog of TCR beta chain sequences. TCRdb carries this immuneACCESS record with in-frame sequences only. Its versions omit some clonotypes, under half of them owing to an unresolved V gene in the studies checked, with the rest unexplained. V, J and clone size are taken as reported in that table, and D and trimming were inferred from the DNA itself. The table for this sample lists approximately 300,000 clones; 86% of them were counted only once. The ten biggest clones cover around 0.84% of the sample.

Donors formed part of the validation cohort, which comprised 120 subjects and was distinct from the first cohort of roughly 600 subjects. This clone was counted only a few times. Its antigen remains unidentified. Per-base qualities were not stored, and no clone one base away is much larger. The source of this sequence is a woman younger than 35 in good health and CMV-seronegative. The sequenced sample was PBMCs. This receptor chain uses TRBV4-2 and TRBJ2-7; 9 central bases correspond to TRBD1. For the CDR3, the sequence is CASSRTGDYEQYF. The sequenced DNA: TGTGCCAGCAGCCGGACAGGGGATTACGAGCAGTACTTC.